Presented here are 3 T cell receptor beta chains from one specimen sequenced in a study of metastatic and nonmetastatic thyroid tumors (dated by TCRdb to about 2020). Libraries were prepared through PCR. Instrument on record: Illumina HiSeq 4000. TCRdb reprocessing: public reads trimmed at Q25 with fastp, clones called with MiXCR, in-frame beta chains kept. A total of 22,000 or so clones appear in this sample, 23% of them only once. The ten largest make up 70% to 80% of the sample. No treatment had been received by any patient before thyroid surgery. Sequencing was done on a sample of blood. The source of these receptors is a male donor with papillary thyroid cancer or a benign thyroid nodule (not recorded which). Some clones in this sample may be carry-over from other donors' samples.

The V and J genes are TRBV12-3 or TRBV12-4 and TRBJ1-5; D not resolved. CDR3 length equals 12 residues. The V end was cut by 6 bases, the J end by 9 bases, with 12 bases between. Here the CDR3 reads CASSSFAGPQHF. Written as DNA, the CDR3 is TGTGCCAGCAGCTCATTCGCCGGGCCCCAGCATTTT.

In this sample, this clone is hyperexpanded (1% or more). The gene calls are TRBV18 and TRBJ1-2; TRBD1 matches 7 bases. Germline V gives CDR1 KGHSH, CDR2 LQKENI. V dropped 3 bases and J dropped 8; count of bases not matched to a gene: 6. The CDR3 spans 13 residues. As DNA, the CDR3 is TGTGCCAGCTCACCGACAGGGTGGCTAGGCTACACCTTC. It specifies CASSPTGWLGYTF.

This clone was counted between two and nine times. V usage is TRBV28 and J usage is TRBJ1-6; no firm D call. V lost 6 bases to trimming and J lost 15 bases, with 15 bases between them. Germline CDR1 reads MDHEN; CDR2 reads SYDVKM. The CDR3 has 12 residues. The CDR3: CASRAGLRSLHF. CDR3 nucleotide sequence: TGTGCCAGCAGGGCCGGACTTCGGAGCCTCCACTTT.